What follows are 18 T cell receptor beta chains derived from one specimen sequenced in a study of shared clonotypes between healthy human individuals. Profiling relied on immunoSEQ multiplex PCR, and the TCRdb table lists in-frame clones only, not all of them. The sample records about 1.1 million clones, around three quarters being singletons. Sequencing was done on a sample of memory CD4+ T cells from PBMCs. Subset specified: CD45RA-negative fraction. These receptors originate from a man between 18 and 35 years old in good health. Some clones in this sample may be carry-over from other donors' samples.

The gene calls are TRBV6-5 and TRBJ1-5, with no clear D. The CDR3 runs to 14 residues. Germline CDR1 and CDR2: MNHEY and SVGAGI. V dropped 0 bases and J dropped 6 bases, with 9 bases sitting between them. Here the CDR3 reads CASSYSQKIQPQHF. The CDR3 coding sequence is TGTGCCAGCAGTTACTCGCAGAAGATTCAGCCCCAGCATTTT.

The chain employs TRBV11-2 and TRBJ1-4; TRBD1 aligns across 9 bases. This CDR3 contains 14 residues. Germline V CDR1 and CDR2: SGHAT, FQNNGV. Trimming removed 5 bases from V and 8 bases from J; junction bases left unmatched: 6. Here the CDR3 DNA reads TGTGCCAGCAGCCTAACAGGGGGCTGGGAAAAACTGTTTTTT. It codes for CASSLTGGWEKLFF.

The V gene is TRBV28, the J gene TRBJ2-2; no reliable D call. The CDR3 covers 12 residues. Per the germline V gene, CDR1 is MDHEN and CDR2 is SYDVKM. The germline V and J ends were trimmed by 3 bases and 9 bases, with 8 bases remaining between them. The CDR3 DNA reads as TGTGCCAGCAGTTTGGCTAACCGGGAGCTGTTTTTT. Encoded protein: CASSLANRELFF. The full variable domain, in which reference TRBV28 and TRBJ2-2 provide the parts outside the CDR3, is DVKVTQSSRYLVKRTGEKVFLECVQDMDHENMFWYRQDPGLGLRLIYFSYDVKMKEKGDIPEGYSVSREKKERFSLILESASTNQTSMYLCASSLANRELFFGEGSRLTVL.

The J gene is TRBJ2-5, the V gene TRBV2, with 7 bases identical to TRBD1. J lost 0 bases, V lost 6 bases, and 4 bases had no gene match. CDR3 length: 14 amino acids. The germline V gene encodes CDR1 SNHLY and CDR2 FYNNEI. CDR3 coding DNA: TGTGCCAGCAGCGCGACAGGGTACCAAGAGACCCAGTACTTC. Protein product: CASSATGYQETQYF.

This chain connects TRBV5-1 to TRBJ2-5; D may be TRBD2 (6 bases). The CDR3 extends over 14 amino acids. V was shortened by 4 bases and J by 7 bases, with 17 bases between the two germline ends. Germline V gene data show CDR1 as SGHRS and CDR2 as YFSETQ. Here the CDR3 reads CASSANEGGGTQYF. The CDR3 nucleotides are TGCGCCAGCAGCGCTAACGAGGGAGGAGGGACCCAGTACTTC.

V is TRBV18 and J is TRBJ1-1; TRBD1 aligns across 7 bases. The germline CDR1 and CDR2 sequences are KGHSH and LQKENI. This CDR3 region has 15 residues. Trimming removed 3 bases from V and 5 bases from J; junction bases left unmatched: 9. The CDR3 region has the DNA TGTGCCAGCTCACCCGACAGGGTAAAAAGAACTGAAGCTTTCTTT. Its translation is CASSPDRVKRTEAFF.

The rearrangement joins TRBV19 to TRBJ2-7, with TRBD2 matching over 9 bases. There are 16 residues in the CDR3. Per the germline V gene, CDR1 is LNHDA and CDR2 is SQIVND (reference sequence). Losses at the gene ends were 8 bases for V and 3 bases for J; bases not matched to a gene: 14. The CDR3 reads CASGQRAGGGIYEQYF. The CDR3 coding sequence is TGTGCCAGTGGCCAACGCGCGGGAGGGGGAATCTACGAGCAGTACTTC.

This clone was counted a single time. This CDR3 reads CASSRRDRNTEAFF. DNA of the CDR3: TGTGCCAGCAGTCGCCGGGACAGGAACACTGAAGCTTTCTTT. V usage is TRBV6-5 and J usage is TRBJ1-1; 7 positions agree with TRBD1. J gave up 1 base and V 5 bases, and 4 bases lay outside the gene matches. CDR3 length equals 14 residues. CDR1 is MNHEY and CDR2 is SVGAGI in the germline V gene.

The gene calls are TRBV6-6 and TRBJ1-4; perhaps TRBD1 as D (5 bases). Germline V gives CDR1 MNHNY, CDR2 SVGAGI (reference sequence). V was cut by 8 bases and J by 5 bases, with 15 bases left in between. This CDR3 comprises 14 residues. The CDR3 DNA reads TGTGCCAGCGCCACCGGGACGGAGAATGAAAAACTGTTTTTT. Its protein is CASATGTENEKLFF.

The table lists this clone with a count of one. The J gene is TRBJ2-4, the V gene TRBV11-1; TRBD2 aligns across 7 bases. The V segment lost 4 bases and the J segment 7 bases; nucleotides outside the gene matches: 7. The V gene's germline CDR1 is SGHAT and CDR2 FQDESV (reference sequence). The CDR3 spans 14 residues. The CDR3 bases are TGTGCCAGCAGCTCGTTGGGAGGGAAGAACATTCAGTACTTC. This translates into CASSSLGGKNIQYF.

Only one count was recorded for this clone. V usage is TRBV6-6 and J usage is TRBJ1-2, with TRBD1 identical over 8 bases. The germline V gene has CDR1 MNHNY and CDR2 SVGAGI (reference sequence). CDR3 length: 16 residues. Germline trimming cut 4 bases from V and 4 bases from J; bases unmatched to any gene: 11. The CDR3 protein is CASSSLTGAMGYGYTF. In DNA, the CDR3 is TGTGCCAGCAGTTCGTTGACAGGGGCCATGGGCTATGGCTACACCTTC.

This chain connects TRBV7-9 to TRBJ2-2; D is uncertain. The CDR3 length is 14 residues. Trimming shortened V by 3 bases and J by 4 bases, and 9 bases separated the two germline ends. The germline gives CDR1 SEHNR, CDR2 FQNEAQ (reference sequence). For the CDR3, the DNA is TGTGCCAGCAGCTTGGACGTCCTCACCGGGGAGCTGTTTTTT. Its protein is CASSLDVLTGELFF.

Of note for this clone: It differs at one base from a far larger clone, so likely a read error. Other nucleotide sequences in the sample specify the same CDR3. This sequence joins TRBV7-2 and TRBJ2-3, with D uncertain. There are 11 residues in the CDR3. The V gene lost 6 bases and the J gene lost 2 bases, with 3 bases spanning the gap. Germline V gene data show CDR1 as SGHTA and CDR2 as FQGNSA. The CDR3 nucleotides read TGTGCCAGCAGTTACACAGATACGCAGTATTTT. This translates into CASSYTDTQYF. Using reference TRBV7-2 and TRBJ2-3 for the parts outside the CDR3, the full variable domain is GAGVSQSPSNKVTEKGKDVELRCDPISGHTALYWYRQSLGQGLEFLIYFQGNSAPDKSGLPSDRFSAERTGGSVSTLTIQRTQQEDSAVYLCASSYTDTQYFGPGTRLTVL.

Details on this clone: Other DNA sequences within the sample encode an identical CDR3. The V and J genes are TRBV15 and TRBJ1-5; tentative D call: TRBD1 (6 bases). V lost 0 bases and J 4 bases, leaving 7 bases between the germline ends. Germline CDR1 LNHNV, CDR2 YYDKDF (reference sequence). There are 14 residues in the CDR3. CDR3 amino acids: CATSRDRGNQPQHF. For the CDR3, the DNA is TGTGCCACCAGCAGAGACAGGGGTAATCAGCCCCAGCATTTT.

This rearrangement joins TRBV9 to TRBJ2-7; the D gene is possibly TRBD2 (6 bases). Deletions cut 4 bases from V and 3 bases from J, with 11 bases between. The CDR3 extends over 13 amino acids. CDR1 SGDLS and CDR2 YYNGEE come from the germline V gene. The CDR3 here is CASSRTTSYEQYF. In DNA form, the CDR3 reads TGTGCCAGCAGCAGGACTACAAGCTACGAGCAGTACTTC.

In its sample, this clone was seen a few times. This rearrangement joins TRBV19 to TRBJ1-1; D remains unclear. V was pared by 6 bases and J by 4 bases, with 9 bases between. The CDR3 runs 12 residues. Germline lookup yields CDR1 LNHDA and CDR2 SQIVND (reference sequence). The CDR3: CASRFGVTEAFF. CDR3 in DNA: TGTGCCAGTAGATTCGGGGTCACTGAAGCTTTCTTT.

There are many counts of this clone. The chain employs TRBV5-1 and TRBJ2-2; tentatively, D is TRBD1 (5 bases). Per the germline V gene, CDR1 is SGHRS and CDR2 is YFSETQ. The V end was cut by 3 bases, the J end by 6 bases, with 9 bases between. This CDR3 region has 13 residues. This CDR3 reads CASSSRVAGELFF. CDR3 nucleotides: TGCGCCAGCAGCTCCAGGGTGGCCGGGGAGCTGTTTTTT.

A single count supports this clone. The sample contains more than one DNA sequence encoding this CDR3. The chain employs TRBV18 and TRBJ2-7, with D tentatively TRBD1 (6 bases). The length of the CDR3 is 13 residues. CDR1 and CDR2 (germline): KGHSH, LQKENI. The V end lost 2 bases, the J end lost 2 bases, and 7 bases lay between the germline ends. CDR3 nucleotide sequence: TGTGCCAGCTCACCAGGACAGCCCTACGAGCAGTACTTC. Translating it yields CASSPGQPYEQYF.